This T cell receptor (beta chain) was retrieved from a study of T cell responses to AZD1222 COVID-19 vaccine (dated by TCRdb to the early 2020s). At the level of the whole study: TCR sequencing was performed for 230 to 250 trial participants, of whom about 210 were given two doses of AZD1222 and around 25 were given two doses of MenACWY control vaccine. Trial participants were enrolled into age subgroups of 18-55, 56-69 and 70-plus years, which contained approximately 150, 28 and 58 TCR-sequenced participants, respectively. The paper's findings and limits, for the study overall: Because no day 14 peak-response samples were available, the repertoires could be characterized only after the peak T cell response. Conclusions about previously exposed vaccinees are limited because only a handful of AZD1222 recipients were SARS-CoV-2 seropositive at baseline. The 56-69-year group was small, and its depth increase did not reach significance, likely because of low power. Spike-specific TCR breadth and depth rose significantly after two AZD1222 doses compared with day 0 and with MenACWY recipients. Participants were mostly white British and included more females than males, and it was suggested by the authors that clonal diversity may have been underestimated. Nearly half of unique spike-specific TCRs reportedly recognized epitopes outside regions mutated in the B.1.351 and B.1.1.7 variants. The whole spike protein was spanned by vaccine-associated CD4 TCRs, and dominant responses were seen in regions 160-218 and 743-854.

Points on this clone: Its binding antigen is unknown. There are no base qualities to consult, and no much larger clone falls within one base.

The CDR3 regions of human TCRbeta chains were analyzed by immunosequencing. On the study's bioinformatics: TCRs in the repertoires were matched against a reference library of SARS-CoV-2-specific TCRs that had been generated with the MIRA antigen-specificity platform. Breadth was defined as the fraction of unique TCRs that were SARS-CoV-2-associated. Depth was defined as the fraction of total T cells that were SARS-CoV-2-associated. Using the MIRA data, each spike-specific TCR was assigned both to the spike region to which the TCR was reactive and to a CD4 or CD8 class. Log10-transformed breadth and depth values were compared by one-way ANOVA with Sidak's multiple comparisons tests. Imported from immuneACCESS, the table was reduced by TCRdb to in-frame sequences with V and J called. These copies leave out some clones; in studies compared against another copy, an unresolved V gene accounts for under half, and the cause of the remainder is not known. Clone size and V and J calls were adopted from that table, with D and trimming inferred from the DNA. In this sample the table shows under 100,000 clones, 90% to 95% of which occur a single time. The ten largest make up roughly 7% of the sample.

The label giving this sample's time point can be read as: baseline before first vaccination. The sample's treatment or condition label is to be understood as: meningococcal conjugate vaccine given as trial control. Samples from vaccinated people were obtained from the UK trials COV001 and COV002, which included a single-blind randomized controlled phase 2/3 trial of AZD1222 (ChAdOx1 nCoV-19) in healthy adults. For TCRbeta chain sequencing, PBMC samples from trial participants were taken at day 0 and at day 28 after the second dose. V and J lose 5 bases and 7 bases, and a span of 12 bases separates them. Reading the germline V gene gives CDR1 MDHEN and CDR2 SYDVKM. Including the terminal cysteine and phenylalanine, the CDR3 comprises 14 residues. The entry retains the CDR3 DNA only, 42 bases that are in frame from base 1.

The rearranged chain carries TRBV28 and TRBJ1-6; the D gene lacks a confident call. The sequencing here drew on peripheral blood, taken on day 0 of MenACWY control vaccination. The clonotype originates from an adult in good health. Here the CDR3 is given as CASSRAGGNSPLHF. The nucleotides read TGTGCCAGCAGTCGCGCCGGTGGAAATTCACCCCTCCACTTT.